A selection of T cell receptor beta chains follows, all from one sample in a study of blood T cell repertoires in COVID-19. Repertoires were generated with immunoSEQ multiplex PCR, while TCRdb's copy carries only in-frame clones and drops some. This table holds 50,000 to 75,000 clones, around 87% found once. The sequenced material came from peripheral blood. The receptors stem from a man in his fifties or sixties with acute or convalescent COVID-19. The CDR3 runs from the conserved cysteine through the conserved F or W. A D gene is named only where the DNA matches it firmly. A row's size may be missing; if present it is once, few, many or a size class.

d_gene	v_gene	j_gene	abundance	CDR3aa	CDR3nt
TRBD1	TRBV11-2	TRBJ1-1	.	CASSLGAGGYLNTEAFF	TGTGCCAGCAGCTTAGGGGCAGGGGGATACTTGAACACTGAAGCTTTCTTT
TRBD2	TRBV9	TRBJ2-2	.	CASSVQAGGVNGELFF	TGTGCCAGCAGCGTCCAAGCGGGGGGAGTTAACGGGGAGCTGTTTTTT
.	TRBV5-3	TRBJ1-6	.	CARSLAGLPNSPLHF	TGTGCCAGAAGCTTGGCGGGACTCCCAAATTCACCCCTCCACTTT
TRBD1	TRBV19	TRBJ1-5	.	CASSIRTGSSNQPQHF	TGTGCCAGTAGTATCCGGACAGGGTCAAGCAATCAGCCCCAGCATTTT
.	TRBV13	TRBJ2-3	.	CASGGGRAADTQYF	TGTGCCAGCGGGGGGGGCCGAGCGGCAGATACGCAGTATTTT
.	TRBV19	TRBJ1-2	.	CASSIVGRRTYGYTF	TGTGCCAGTAGTATAGTGGGCAGAAGAACCTATGGCTACACCTTC
.	TRBV4-2	TRBJ1-2	.	CASSQEVGGVYGYTF	TGTGCCAGCAGCCAAGAGGTAGGGGGGGTCTATGGCTACACCTTC
TRBD2	TRBV29-1	TRBJ2-3	.	CSVAAGGADTQYF	TGCAGCGTTGCTGCGGGGGGAGCAGATACGCAGTATTTT
TRBD1	TRBV24-1	TRBJ2-3	.	CATSDYRGPNTDTQYF	TGTGCCACCAGTGATTACAGGGGCCCAAACACAGATACGCAGTATTTT
.	TRBV4-3	TRBJ1-6	.	CASSQAWSSYNSPLHF	TGCGCCAGCAGCCAAGCGTGGAGCTCCTATAATTCACCCCTCCACTTT
.	TRBV3-1/TRBV3-2	TRBJ1-1	.	CASSQRQNTEAFF	TGTGCCAGCAGCCAAAGACAGAACACTGAAGCTTTCTTT
.	TRBV30	TRBJ2-3	.	CAWSKQVRTDTQYF	TGTGCCTGGAGTAAACAGGTACGCACAGATACGCAGTATTTT
TRBD1	TRBV18	TRBJ2-5	.	CASSPDRVGETQYF	TGTGCCAGCTCACCCGACAGGGTTGGAGAGACCCAGTACTTC
TRBD2	TRBV5-1	TRBJ2-2	few	CASSLALAGTGELFF	TGCGCCAGCAGCTTGGCCCTAGCGGGGACCGGGGAGCTGTTTTTT
.	TRBV5-6	TRBJ1-1	.	CASSRLTKREETEAFF	TGTGCCAGCAGCCGACTTACAAAGAGGGAGGAAACTGAAGCTTTCTTT
.	TRBV9	TRBJ1-2	.	CASSAPDQGSRYTF	TGTGCCAGCAGCGCCCCAGACCAGGGATCCAGGTACACCTTC
.	TRBV7-6	TRBJ2-3	.	CASSLATRGDTQYF	TGTGCCAGCAGCTTAGCGACCAGAGGAGATACGCAGTATTTT
TRBD1	TRBV9	TRBJ2-2	.	CASSPRQGTGELFF	TGTGCCAGCAGCCCCCGACAGGGCACCGGGGAGCTGTTTTTT
.	TRBV5-1	TRBJ2-7	.	CASSRTMGQSYEQYF	TGCGCCAGCAGCCGGACTATGGGACAGTCCTACGAGCAGTACTTC
.	TRBV5-1	TRBJ1-1	once	CASSLVEGMNTEAFF	TGCGCCAGCAGCTTGGTGGAGGGAATGAACACTGAAGCTTTCTTT
.	TRBV5-8	TRBJ1-5	.	CASSLDGNDNQPQHF	TGTGCCAGCAGCTTGGACGGGAATGACAATCAGCCCCAGCATTTT
.	TRBV6-2/TRBV6-3	TRBJ1-2	.	CASSDTGKYGYTF	TGTGCCAGCAGCGATACAGGGAAATATGGCTACACCTTC
TRBD2	TRBV28	TRBJ2-7	once	CASSFPTSGGAFYYEQYF	TGTGCCAGCAGTTTCCCTACTAGCGGGGGGGCCTTCTACTACGAGCAGTACTTC
.	TRBV7-6	TRBJ2-1	.	CASKEQASSGNEQFF	TGTGCCAGCAAAGAGCAGGCTTCGTCAGGTAATGAGCAGTTCTTC
.	TRBV7-2	TRBJ1-1	.	CASSLVSGLNTEAFF	TGTGCCAGCAGCTTAGTATCAGGGCTGAACACTGAAGCTTTCTTT
.	TRBV30	TRBJ1-1	.	CACSSHLNTEAFF	TGTGCCTGCTCGAGCCATCTGAACACTGAAGCTTTCTTT
.	TRBV6-6	TRBJ1-1	few	CASSYGPTFVATEAFF	TGTGCCAGCAGTTACGGTCCGACTTTTGTGGCCACTGAAGCTTTCTTT
.	TRBV28	TRBJ1-2	.	CASSFPDSNYGYTF	TGTGCCAGCAGTTTTCCAGATTCTAACTATGGCTACACCTTC
.	TRBV30	TRBJ1-2	.	CAWGGQGVRPNYGYTF	TGTGCCTGGGGGGGCCAAGGGGTCAGACCTAACTATGGCTACACCTTC
.	TRBV5-1	TRBJ1-2	.	CASSLEGNYGYTF	TGCGCCAGCAGCTTGGAGGGGAACTATGGCTACACCTTC
.	TRBV19	TRBJ1-1	.	CASSIVAGNTEAFF	TGTGCCAGTAGTATAGTCGCCGGGAACACTGAAGCTTTCTTT
TRBD1	TRBV5-1	TRBJ1-2	.	CASSWTGYGYTF	TGCGCCAGCAGCTGGACAGGGTATGGCTACACCTTC
TRBD1	TRBV29-1	TRBJ1-1	.	CSVSGQGGVNTEAFF	TGCAGCGTTTCGGGACAGGGGGGGGTGAACACTGAAGCTTTCTTT
.	TRBV18	TRBJ1-6	.	CASSPLSYNSPLHF	TGTGCCAGCTCACCGTTATCCTATAATTCACCCCTCCACTTT
TRBD1	TRBV7-2	TRBJ1-1	.	CASSFSGQGPTEAFF	TGTGCCAGCAGCTTTAGTGGACAGGGGCCCACTGAAGCTTTCTTT
TRBD1	TRBV5-6	TRBJ2-7	.	CASVTGTGLHEQYF	TGTGCCAGCGTAACCGGGACAGGGCTCCACGAGCAGTACTTC
.	TRBV18	TRBJ1-1	.	CASQAGVETEAFF	TGTGCCAGCCAAGCAGGGGTGGAGACTGAAGCTTTCTTT
.	TRBV2	TRBJ1-5	.	CASSELQSRQPQHF	TGTGCCAGCAGTGAACTCCAGTCTCGTCAGCCCCAGCATTTT
TRBD1	TRBV20-1	TRBJ1-1	.	CSASPTDRVNTEAFF	TGCAGTGCTAGTCCCACGGACAGGGTGAACACTGAAGCTTTCTTT
TRBD1	TRBV6-5	TRBJ1-2	.	CASMQGAPNYGYTF	TGTGCCAGCATGCAGGGGGCACCTAACTATGGCTACACCTTC
TRBD1	TRBV4-2	TRBJ1-4	.	CASSQGDRVNEKLFF	TGTGCCAGCAGCCAAGGGGACAGGGTAAATGAAAAACTGTTTTTT
.	TRBV30	TRBJ1-6	few	CAWTMQGLGNSPLHF	TGTGCCTGGACCATGCAGGGTCTTGGTAATTCACCCCTCCACTTT
.	TRBV25-1	TRBJ1-1	.	CASKEGARAEAFF	TGTGCCAGCAAAGAAGGGGCGCGAGCTGAAGCTTTCTTT
.	TRBV6-5	TRBJ1-2	.	CASKTGDGYTF	TGTGCCAGCAAGACGGGGGATGGCTACACCTTC
.	TRBV5-6	TRBJ2-1	once	CASSFIGGGRSYNEQFF	TGTGCCAGCAGCTTTATAGGTGGCGGCCGCTCCTACAATGAGCAGTTCTTC